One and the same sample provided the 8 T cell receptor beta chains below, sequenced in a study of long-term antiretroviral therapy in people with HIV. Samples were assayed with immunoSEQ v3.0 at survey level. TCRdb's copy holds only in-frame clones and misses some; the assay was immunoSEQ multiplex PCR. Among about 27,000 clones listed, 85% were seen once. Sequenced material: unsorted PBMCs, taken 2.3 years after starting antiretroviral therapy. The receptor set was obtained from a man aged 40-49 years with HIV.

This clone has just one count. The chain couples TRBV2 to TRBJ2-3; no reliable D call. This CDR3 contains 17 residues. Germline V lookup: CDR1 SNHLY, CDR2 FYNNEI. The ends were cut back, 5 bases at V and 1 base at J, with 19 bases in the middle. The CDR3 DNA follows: TGTGCCAGCAGTCTGGAACTCACAGTCGAGGGCACAGATACGCAGTATTTT. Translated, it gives CASSLELTVEGTDTQYF.

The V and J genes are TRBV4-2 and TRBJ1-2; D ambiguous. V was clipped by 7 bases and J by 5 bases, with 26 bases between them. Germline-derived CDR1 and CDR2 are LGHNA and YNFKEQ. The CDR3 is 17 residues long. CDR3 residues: CASTPSGPEILGYGYTF. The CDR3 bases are TGTGCCAGCACCCCCTCAGGCCCAGAGATTTTGGGGTATGGCTACACCTTC.

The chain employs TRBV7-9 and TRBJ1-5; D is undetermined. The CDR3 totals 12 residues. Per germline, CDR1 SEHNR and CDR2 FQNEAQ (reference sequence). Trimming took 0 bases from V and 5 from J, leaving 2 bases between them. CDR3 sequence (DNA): TGTGCCAGCAGCTTAGCCGATCAGCCCCAGCATTTT. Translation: CASSLADQPQHF.

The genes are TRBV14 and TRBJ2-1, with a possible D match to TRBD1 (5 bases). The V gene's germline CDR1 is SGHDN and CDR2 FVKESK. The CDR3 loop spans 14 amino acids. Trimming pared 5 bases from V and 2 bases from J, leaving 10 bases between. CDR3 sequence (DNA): TGTGCCAGCAGCGGGTCAGGGCCCTACAATGAGCAGTTCTTC. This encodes CASSGSGPYNEQFF.

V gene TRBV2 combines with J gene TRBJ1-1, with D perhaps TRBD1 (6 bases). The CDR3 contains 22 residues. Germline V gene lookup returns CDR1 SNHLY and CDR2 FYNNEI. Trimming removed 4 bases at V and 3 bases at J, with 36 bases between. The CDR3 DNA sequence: TGTGCCAGCAGTGGGGGAAGTCTCTTTGAAGTCTCTTTTAGGGGGGGGGACACTGAAGCTTTCTTT. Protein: CASSGGSLFEVSFRGGDTEAFF.

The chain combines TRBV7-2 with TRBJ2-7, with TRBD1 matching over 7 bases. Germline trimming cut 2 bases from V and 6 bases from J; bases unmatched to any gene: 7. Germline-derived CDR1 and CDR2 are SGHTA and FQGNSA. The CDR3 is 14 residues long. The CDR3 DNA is TGTGCCAGCAGCTTAAGGGGGCCTCTGAGCGAGCAGTACTTC. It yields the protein CASSLRGPLSEQYF. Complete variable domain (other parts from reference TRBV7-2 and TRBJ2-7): GAGVSQSPSNKVTEKGKDVELRCDPISGHTALYWYRQSLGQGLEFLIYFQGNSAPDKSGLPSDRFSAERTGGSVSTLTIQRTQQEDSAVYLCASSLRGPLSEQYFGPGTRLTVT.

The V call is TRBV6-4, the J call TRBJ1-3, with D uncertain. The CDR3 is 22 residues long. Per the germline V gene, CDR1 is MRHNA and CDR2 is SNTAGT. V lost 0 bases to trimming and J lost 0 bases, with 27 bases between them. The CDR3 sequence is CASSDSQISPPKILTSGNTIYF. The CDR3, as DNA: TGTGCCAGCAGTGACTCCCAGATAAGCCCTCCGAAAATACTGACCTCTGGAAACACCATATATTTT.

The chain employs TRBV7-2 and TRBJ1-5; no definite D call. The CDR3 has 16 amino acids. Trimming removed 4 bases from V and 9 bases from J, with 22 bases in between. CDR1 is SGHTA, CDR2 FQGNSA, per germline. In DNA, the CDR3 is TGTGCCAGCAGCTCGGATCCGGGAACAGCGGGAGGGCCCCAGCATTTT. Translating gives CASSSDPGTAGGPQHF.